This T cell receptor beta chain comes out of a study of T cell changes during pregnancy in multiple sclerosis. Germline V CDR1 and CDR2: SGHRS, YFSETQ. Trimming took 0 bases from V and 2 from J; bases not matched to a gene: 4. This CDR3 is 15 amino acids long. Clones were read by immunoSEQ multiplex PCR, and TCRdb kept only the in-frame ones, dropping some. The data show under 80,000 clones, with roughly nine tenths seen just once and almost 1.5% held by the top ten. The V gene is TRBV5-1, the J gene TRBJ2-5; 7 positions agree with TRBD2. The TCR was taken from a female donor with multiple sclerosis, enrolled in a pregnancy study. The sequences come from peripheral blood, collected in the second trimester of pregnancy. CDR3 nucleotide sequence: TGCGCCAGCAGCTTGGTTACGGGGGGACAAGAGACCCAGTACTTC. Amino acid sequence: CASSLVTGGQETQYF.